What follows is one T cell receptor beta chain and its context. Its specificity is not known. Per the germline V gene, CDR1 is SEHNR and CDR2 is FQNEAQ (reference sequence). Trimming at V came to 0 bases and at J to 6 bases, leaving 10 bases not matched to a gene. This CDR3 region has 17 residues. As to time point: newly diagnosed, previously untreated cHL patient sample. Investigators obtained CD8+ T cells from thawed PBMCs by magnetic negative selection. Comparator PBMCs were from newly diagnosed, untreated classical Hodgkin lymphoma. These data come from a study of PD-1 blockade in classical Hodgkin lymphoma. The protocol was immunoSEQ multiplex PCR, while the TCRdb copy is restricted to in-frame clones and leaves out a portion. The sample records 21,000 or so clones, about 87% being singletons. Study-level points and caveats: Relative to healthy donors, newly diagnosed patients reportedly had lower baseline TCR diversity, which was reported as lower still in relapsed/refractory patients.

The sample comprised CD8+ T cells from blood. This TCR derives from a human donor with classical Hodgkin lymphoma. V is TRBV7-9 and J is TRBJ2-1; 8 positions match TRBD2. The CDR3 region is CASSLAGAGERVNEQFF. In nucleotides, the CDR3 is TGTGCCAGCAGCTTAGCGGGAGCGGGAGAAAGGGTCAATGAGCAGTTCTTC.